This T cell receptor beta chain emerged from a study of cytomegalovirus exposure and HLA in healthy donors (dated by TCRdb to 2017 to 2019). Background on the whole study: An earlier analysis of some 600 of the donors reported roughly 300 Gb of sequence data and approximately 120 million unique TCR beta sequences obtained from about 200 million T cells. Roughly 300 gigabases of sequencing data and 75 million to 85 million unique TCR sequences made up an early release that covered approximately 700 HLA-typed donors. Of the 350 to 450 genotyped donors, 75% to 85% were placed in the genetic ancestry cluster associated with self-reported Caucasian donors. The study aimed to test whether signatures of past pathogen exposure could be identified by cataloging public T cell receptors. The study profiled the T cell repertoires of more than 500 subjects by immunosequencing and related them to cytomegalovirus serostatus. Besides the first cohort of approximately 710 subjects, a separate validation cohort made up of roughly 120 different subjects was used. High-throughput TCR immunosequencing, statistical association of individual TCRs with disease status, and machine learning were combined to predict cytomegalovirus infection status. A later analysis re-analyzed previously published TCR beta repertoires from about 730 donors and added high-resolution HLA genotyping to study TCR occurrence patterns. The later analysis used no new phenotypic data to find candidate immune exposures, relying instead on TCR beta sequences and their occurrence across donors. An earlier analysis of several hundred of the donors applied high-throughput TCR beta sequencing to assess whether each TCR beta V gene segment acted as functional or pseudogenic. Alongside the repertoire data, information on donor age, sex, ethnicity and CMV serostatus was compiled. In a later genetic analysis, genome-wide SNP genotypes for about 55% of the 666 donors were used, and that subset was treated as a discovery cohort. All discovery cohort repertoires had been generated on a single sequencing platform. HLA typing covered class I and class II loci at four-digit resolution. Typing coverage differed by locus: A, B, C, DRB1 and DQB1 were typed in about 620-630 donors, DQA1 in about 550, DPA1 in around 580, and DPB1 in just under 490. Because of strong linkage in the cohort, roughly five DR-DQ haplotypes were treated as single units for association and clustering. On average, around 200,000 unique TCR beta nucleotide sequences were sequenced per donor among about 400 genotyped donors of the cohort, with roughly a sixth of those sequences being non-productive.

The cohort consisted of hundreds of healthy bone marrow donors. At the time of sampling, every cohort member was nominally healthy, though immune exposures that went unrecorded were likely present. The donor tested CMV seropositive and was one of the 289 seropositive cohort members. A peripheral blood sample was collected from each donor, and TCR beta sequencing was performed on peripheral blood mononuclear cells. Genomic DNA extraction from the blood cell samples was performed with the Qiagen DNeasy Blood Extraction Kit. Points the paper makes about the study in general: A further reported finding was that TCR beta sequences accurately predicted the HLA-A and HLA-B alleles for most subjects in the first cohort. Most TCR sequences were observed very rarely across donors, whereas some public TCRs were present in many individuals. The classifier was reported to diagnose cytomegalovirus status with high specificity and sensitivity in both the original cohort and the validation cohort. Presence/absence analyses assumed roughly uniform sequencing depth across donors, an assumption that may not hold. Some IMGT-functional V segments, including TRBV6-2 and TRBV6-3, could not be told apart with the 87-base-pair reads, so those segments were excluded. The study gave a list of over 150 TCR beta chains associated with cytomegalovirus. In a later analysis, several top co-occurrence clusters were reported to appear linked to parvovirus B19, influenza, CMV and Epstein-Barr virus. An association between a missense DCLRE1C variant and V-gene and J-gene trimming of TCR beta chains was found in a later genetic analysis and replicated in an independent cohort. In a later genetic analysis, fewer N-insertions in productive TCRs were reported among donors in an Asian-associated ancestry cluster than the approximately 670-donor mean. Because counts were too low, seventeen rarely observed V segments, including chromosome 9 orphons, were left out of the earlier analysis of a few hundred of the donors. A later analysis associated 15,000 or so TCR beta sequences with specific HLA alleles at a false discovery rate of 0.05. The cohort was sequenced for TCR beta chains only, and without alpha or paired-chain data the features that could be detected were limited. In vitro tests confirmed that three of the cytomegalovirus-associated TCR beta chains recognize cytomegalovirus antigens. When HLA alleles, especially DR and DQ, strongly co-occurred, attributing TCR associations to individual alleles was difficult. A cluster of highly shared sequence variants was judged likely to be a technical artifact of the sequencing pipeline. Compared with equally common non-associated chains, HLA-associated TCR beta chains in a later analysis were more clonally expanded and had lower generation probabilities. A later analysis found that TCR association rates varied across HLA loci, with DRB1 alleles showing the most associated TCRs and HLA-C alleles the fewest. Most CMV-associated TCR beta chains appeared to be HLA-restricted in a later analysis, and the HLA associations seemed to be driven largely by CMV exposure. It was suggested by the authors that the approach could potentially be generalized to other disease states and immunological phenotypes. For the cohort, immune exposure information was limited to CMV serostatus. Because HLA typing was unavailable for some donors at each locus, only the typed subset was used in association tests. In an earlier analysis of approximately 590 of the donors, most TCR beta V segments were observed in productive rearrangements about 87% or about 30% of the time, broadly matching IMGT annotations. Correlated functional status among segregating V segments might reflect linkage disequilibrium, but an unknown experimental factor could not be ruled out.

The library was prepared using the immunoSEQ multiplex PCR assay. The multiplex PCR relied on a mix of 60 forward primers for TCR Vbeta segments and 13 reverse primers for TCR Jbeta segments. A multiplex PCR assay on genomic DNA amplified the CDR3 region of rearranged TCR beta genes. The amplified TCR beta libraries were sequenced on the Illumina HiSeq System as 87-base-pair reads. The original methods were these. A later analysis tallied 70 million to 100 million unique TCR beta chains across the 550 to 850 repertoires, and roughly 11 million of those chains were shared by two or more donors. Raw reads were error-corrected and collapsed into unique sequences by a nearest-neighbor algorithm in which closely related sequences were merged to remove PCR and sequencing errors. Alignment of CDR3 sequences to IMGT reference sequences was used to assign V, D and J gene segments. For a sequence to be retained, a match of at least six nucleotides to both a V gene segment and a J gene segment was required. Rearrangements were classified as productive when the CDR3 lacked stop codons and remained in frame with V and J, and all other rearrangements were classified as non-productive. Following IMGT convention, CDR3 was defined as the stretch from the second conserved V-encoded cysteine up to the conserved J-encoded phenylalanine. Sequences without an unambiguous match to a single V gene segment were excluded from the earlier analysis of approximately 560 of the donors. In an earlier analysis of approximately 610 of the donors, V segments were called functional above 56.7% productive rearrangements and were called segregating when the between-donor standard deviation exceeded 5%. A statistical classification framework was built to diagnose cytomegalovirus status from the catalog of TCR beta chain sequences. A later analysis assigned V and J genes by comparing TCR nucleotide sequences with IMGT/GENE-DB human TR gene sequences. In a later analysis, CDR3 sequences and most-parsimonious VDJ recombination scenarios were assigned using the TCRdist pipeline. In a later analysis, every TCR beta chain was defined by the combination of its CDR3 amino acid sequence and its V-gene family, and reads without a unique V-gene family were dropped. To address suspected cross-contamination and a sequencing artifact, a later analysis removed some 620 highly shared, low-generation-probability nucleotide sequences. In a later analysis, a clonal expansion index for each public chain was calculated from normalized within-repertoire ranks of inferred template counts. A later analysis computed generation probabilities with a VDJ recombination model fitted to out-of-frame rearrangements, and checked the results against IGoR. In a later analysis, hypergeometric tests were used to score TCR-TCR, TCR-HLA and TCR-CMV co-occurrence, with a repertoire-size bias correction applied to TCR pairs. In a later analysis, false discovery rates were estimated by permuting HLA or CMV assignments 20 times. In a later analysis, co-occurring TCRs were grouped using DBSCAN, and TCRdist sequence similarity was added for clustering within HLA-allele-positive subsets. Repertoires with fewer than 30,000 or more than 120,000 public chains, plus five repertoires with anomalous nucleotide sharing, were excluded from co-occurrence clustering. Not all clones reach the TCRdb copy of this immuneACCESS table, which keeps in-frame sequences only. Checked studies attribute under half of the gap to unresolved V genes and leave the rest unexplained. The V and J calls and clone size come from that table; D and trimming were worked out from the DNA. The sample table lists over 150,000 clones, around four fifths of them with a count of one. The biggest ten clones account for 6% to 8% of the sample.

Per the germline V gene, SGHNT is the CDR1 and YENEEA is the CDR2. V is reduced by 4 bases and J by 6 bases, leaving a spacing of 14 bases between them. Reading from cysteine to phenylalanine, the CDR3 counts 14 amino acids. Just the 42-base CDR3 DNA is kept, in frame starting at base 1. Comment on this clone: The antigen this receptor binds is unknown. Base qualities are not recorded, but no much larger clone differs from it by a single base.

The source is a male donor in good health and CMV-seropositive. The receptor chain draws on TRBV11-3 and TRBJ2-3; TRBD1 is a possible D gene, resting on 6 matching bases. The source material was PBMCs. The CDR3 has the sequence CASSSGTKIDTQYF. Here is the DNA: TGTGCCAGCAGCTCCGGGACAAAAATCGATACGCAGTATTTT.